This T cell receptor (beta chain) stems from a study of Tregs in tolerant kidney transplant recipients. This clone occurred a few times. Recipients received nonmyeloablative bone marrow transplants from related graft donors, with transient mixed chimerism. Unstimulated regulatory T cells (CD4+CD25+CD127-), CD4+CD25- non-regulatory cells, CD4 and CD8 cells were FACS-sorted from thawed PBMCs. This CDR3 is 14 amino acids long. The V and J ends lost 2 bases and 16 bases, in that order; junction bases with no gene match: 12. Germline values: CDR1 MGHRA, CDR2 YSYEKL. TCRdb's copy holds only in-frame clones and misses some; the assay was immunoSEQ multiplex PCR. The sample has tens of thousands of clones; 80% to 90% are singletons.

This chain uses TRBV4-1 with TRBJ2-1, with 9 bases aligning to TRBD1. This clonotype was sampled from a human patient who received a combined kidney and bone marrow transplant. Some T cells may be provided by the graft donor. Sequences were derived from CD4+ T cells from blood (PBMCs), sampled 6 months after the transplant. CDR3 residues: CASSQRDREFSQFF. The CDR3 DNA follows: TGCGCCAGCAGCCAACGGGACAGGGAATTCAGCCAATTCTTC.